This entry concerns a single T cell receptor beta chain. The antigen remains unidentified. A much larger clone is a single base away; this may be a read error. The sample belongs to a study of T cells in Graves' hyperthyroidism and ophthalmopathy. This CDR3 comprises 15 residues. Germline CDR1 reads SGHRS; CDR2 reads YFSETQ. Exclusion of a patient resulted from uncontrolled infection, other autoimmune disease, pregnancy or lactation. Clinical symptoms, serum thyroxine and TRAb, thyroid ultrasound and orbital computed tomography together formed the diagnostic basis. It was 10 ml of fresh peripheral blood that supplied the PBMCs. What was amplified from RNA transcripts were TCR beta CDR3 regions. The TCR CDR3 first-round RT-PCR relied on the HTBI primer set. TCRdb re-called the multiplex PCR reads with MiXCR, one entry per CDR3 protein. The sample gives 280,000 or so distinct CDR3 sequences, roughly 15% of which show up once; around 30% is in the top ten.

Study outcomes and limitations: Through a model of 13 V-J features, ophthalmopathy was separated from stable hyperthyroidism.

The rearrangement links TRBV5-1 to TRBJ2-1, with 11 bases matching TRBD1. This TCR was sampled from a woman aged 50 to 60 with Graves' hyperthyroidism that later progressed to Graves' ophthalmopathy. Sequenced material: blood. For the CDR3, the DNA is TGCGCCAGCAGCCCCTTGGGGACAGGGGGGAATGAGCAGATCTTC. Amino acids: CASSPLGTGGNEQIF. The variable domain in full, with the rest retrieved from reference TRBV5-1 and TRBJ2-1, is KAGVTQTPRYLIKTRGQQVTLSCSPISGHRSVSWYQQTPGQGLQFLFEYFSETQRNKGNFPGRFSGRQFSNSRSEMNVSTLELGDSALYLCASSPLGTGGNEQIFGPGTRLTVL.